This T cell receptor (beta chain) was retrieved from a study of circulating CD8 cells and anti-PD-1 response in melanoma. Using approximately 15 ng of total RNA, TCR libraries were made with the QIAseq Immune Repertoire TCR panel. TCRdb re-called the reads through MiXCR, storing one row per CDR3 protein. The sample lists 750 to 800 distinct CDR3 sequences, 7.4% occurring once. There are 16 residues in the CDR3. Trimming cost V 0 bases and J 0 bases, with 10 bases left between them. Looked up from germline, CDR1 is MGHRA and CDR2 is YSYEKL. This clonotype is deemed medium-sized. From live CD3+CD8+TCRalphabeta+ cells, four PD-1 and/or TIGIT subsets were sorted.

The chain employs TRBV4-1 and TRBJ2-3; no clear D. Sequenced here: CD8+ T cells from PBMCs, sampled at baseline or after one month of anti-PD-1 therapy (not recorded which). The TCR comes from a human donor with melanoma. The CDR3 DNA follows: TGCGCCAGCAGCCAAGATGGGATACCTAGCACAGATACGCAGTATTTT. This sequence encodes CASSQDGIPSTDTQYF.